This T cell receptor (beta chain) was sequenced in a study of cytomegalovirus exposure and HLA in healthy donors. The study ran its PCR with 60 Vbeta and 13 Jbeta primers. Data came from immunoSEQ multiplex PCR; TCRdb stores just in-frame clones and leaves some out. The table includes under 100,000 clones, 65% to 90% detected once. Germline-derived CDR1 and CDR2 are MNHEY and SVGAGI. V gave up 5 bases and J gave up 4 bases; unmatched junction bases: 8. This CDR3 spans 15 amino acids. The J gene is TRBJ2-5, the V gene TRBV6-5; TRBD2 matches 9 bases. The source is a woman in her seventies in good health and CMV-seropositive. Sequencing used PBMCs. The CDR3, as DNA: TGTGCCAGCAGTCCCGGAGGCGGGAGGGGAGAGACCCAGTACTTC. Its translation: CASSPGGGRGETQYF.